This TCR beta chain is drawn from a study of blood T cell repertoires in COVID-19. Method: immunoSEQ multiplex PCR; TCRdb's copy keeps in-frame clones and lacks some. The table has fewer than 350,000 clones, 85% seen once; the top ten hold about 1.9%. The V segment lost 6 bases and the J segment 5 bases; nucleotides outside the gene matches: 6. The CDR3 is 13 residues long. Germline CDR1 ENHRY, CDR2 SYGVKD. Assignment of participants to cohorts was predicated upon participant-reported clinical history. During the 2 weeks before they entered the study, exposed participants had met someone with a PCR-confirmed or clinician-diagnosed COVID-19 case.

Specimen: PBMCs or T cells enriched from blood (not recorded which). The sequence came from a woman in her twenties or thirties who had been exposed to COVID-19. The chain employs TRBV10-3 and TRBJ1-2; TRBD1 aligns across 7 bases. The CDR3 DNA reads TGTGCCATCAGGGGGGGACAGTTTTATGGCTACACCTTC. This sequence encodes CAIRGGQFYGYTF.